These 19 T cell receptor beta chains came from one sample sequenced in a study of T cells after yellow fever vaccination. TCRdb reprocessed the 5' RACE reads via MiXCR and lists one record per CDR3 protein. The data show approximately 330,000 distinct CDR3 sequences, with around 12% seen just once and more than 3% held by the top ten. Sequences were derived from CD4+ T cells sorted from PBMCs, sampled 15 days after the yellow fever booster vaccination. Receptors originate from a man aged 18 to 29 who received the YFV17D yellow fever vaccine.

The V gene is TRBV6-6, the J gene TRBJ2-7; 7 positions match TRBD1. V lost 4 bases and J lost 10; bases outside the gene matches: 4. This CDR3 has 11 residues. CDR1 is MNHNY and CDR2 is SVGAGI in the germline V gene (reference sequence). CDR3 DNA sequence: TGTGCCAGCAGTTTAGACAGGGACCAGTACTTC. It specifies CASSLDRDQYF.

This clonotype turned up a few times. This chain connects TRBV7-2 to TRBJ2-6; 7 bases fit TRBD1. Germline V gives CDR1 SGHTA, CDR2 FQGNSA. The CDR3 contains 20 residues. The ends lost 3 bases at V and 1 base at J; junction bases unmatched: 15. The CDR3 region has the DNA TGTGCCAGCAGCTTGTATGTCGACAGGGTACTATTTTCTGGGGCCAACGTCCTGACTTTC. Amino acids: CASSLYVDRVLFSGANVLTF.

The chain employs TRBV5-6 and TRBJ2-7; a possible D gene is TRBD1 (5 bases). The CDR3 runs to 13 residues. V lost 1 base, J lost 3 bases, and 8 bases lay in between. Germline V gene data show CDR1 as SGHDT and CDR2 as YYEEEE. The CDR3 DNA sequence: TGTGCCAGCAGCTTGAGGGGCGGCTACGAGCAGTACTTC. Its protein product is CASSLRGGYEQYF. Together with reference TRBV5-6 and TRBJ2-7, the CDR3 gives the full variable domain: DAGVTQSPTHLIKTRGQQVTLRCSPKSGHDTVSWYQQALGQGPQFIFQYYEEEERQRGNFPDRFSGHQFPNYSSELNVNALLLGDSALYLCASSLRGGYEQYFGPGTRLTVT.

In its sample, this clonotype was seen a few times. The chain is built from TRBV18 and TRBJ2-7; no reliable D call. The germline gives CDR1 KGHSH, CDR2 LQKENI. This CDR3 spans 12 amino acids. The germline V and J ends were trimmed by 2 bases and 10 bases, with 12 bases remaining between them. CDR3 residues: CASSPGLRGQYV. CDR3 bases: TGTGCCAGCTCACCAGGGCTACGAGGACAGTACGTC.

The J gene is TRBJ2-1, the V gene TRBV5-1; 7 bases match TRBD2. Germline loops: CDR1 SGHRS, CDR2 YFSETQ. Trimming took 3 bases from V and 6 from J; bases not matched to a gene: 0. CDR3 length: 12 residues. As DNA, the CDR3 is TGCGCCAGCAGCTGGACTAGCAATGAGCAGTTCTTC. Protein product: CASSWTSNEQFF.

The rearrangement joins TRBV6-1 to TRBJ2-3; D unresolved. V shed 3 bases and J shed 0 bases, with 7 bases lying between them. The CDR3 is made up of 14 amino acids. Germline V gene lookup returns CDR1 MNHNS and CDR2 SASEGT. The CDR3 DNA follows: TGTGCCAGCAGTGAGTTTGGGAGCACAGATACGCAGTATTTT. Protein product: CASSEFGSTDTQYF.

The table lists this clonotype with a few counts. This sequence joins TRBV9 and TRBJ2-1, with TRBD1 identical over 10 bases. Germline V gene sequence: CDR1 SGDLS, CDR2 YYNGEE. The length of the CDR3 is 15 residues. Unmatched junction bases numbered 4, after V lost 2 bases and J lost 5 bases. The CDR3 loop reads CASSVGGTGDNEQFF. In DNA form, the CDR3 reads TGTGCCAGCAGCGTGGGAGGGACAGGGGACAATGAGCAGTTCTTC.

The chain uses TRBV12-5 and TRBJ2-4; D might be TRBD2 (6 bases). Germline CDR1 and CDR2: LGHNT and FRNRAP. Trimming stripped 7 bases from V and 13 bases from J, with 17 bases between. The CDR3 totals 12 residues. The CDR3 DNA is TGTGCTAGTGCCGAATCCGGGGGAAAGCAGTACTTC. Translation gives CASAESGGKQYF.

The CDR3 coding sequence is TGCAGTGAAAAGAGACCCGGAGGGGGCTATGGCTACACCTTC. Translation gives CSEKRPGGGYGYTF. The V and J genes are TRBV29-1 and TRBJ1-2; D is perhaps TRBD1 (6 bases). The CDR3 covers 14 residues. The germline CDR1 and CDR2 sequences are SQVTM and ANQGSEA.

This clonotype was found a few times. This chain joins TRBV10-3 and TRBJ1-2, with D perhaps matching TRBD1 (5 bases). Germline loops: CDR1 ENHRY, CDR2 SYGVKD. V was clipped by 8 bases and J by 4 bases, with 14 bases between them. The CDR3 sequence is 13 residues long. CDR3 sequence (DNA): TGTGCCATCTATAGGGCCGGGACCTATGGCTACACCTTC. It translates to CAIYRAGTYGYTF.

A few counts support this clonotype. The chain carries TRBV3-1 and TRBJ2-3; TRBD2 matches at 8 bases. The J segment lost 0 bases and the V segment lost 4 bases, leaving 15 bases of the junction unmatched. This CDR3 spans 19 amino acids. CDR1 and CDR2 from the germline V gene are LGHDT and YNNKEL (reference sequence). The CDR3 DNA is TGTGCCAGCAGCCCTATCCGGACTAGCCGGATGGGTAGCACAGATACGCAGTATTTT. Translation gives CASSPIRTSRMGSTDTQYF.

This chain connects TRBV12-3 or TRBV12-4 to TRBJ2-3; no definite D call. V shed 5 bases and J shed 4 bases, with 7 bases lying between them. CDR3 length: 12 amino acids. Here the CDR3 DNA reads TGTGCCAGCAGTGGAAATTCAGATACGCAGTATTTT. Translation: CASSGNSDTQYF.

The V gene is TRBV20-1, the J gene TRBJ1-1; 7 nucleotides align to TRBD1. The CDR3 is made up of 15 amino acids. V shed 5 bases and J 4 bases; nucleotides not matched to a gene: 13. CDR1 is DFQATT, CDR2 SNEGSKA, per germline (reference sequence). This CDR3 is CSAGRGGLIGTEAFF. Written as DNA, the CDR3 is TGCAGTGCTGGGAGAGGGGGCCTTATTGGCACTGAAGCTTTCTTT.

This chain connects TRBV5-1 to TRBJ2-3, with 8 bases fitting TRBD2. In germline, CDR1 is SGHRS, CDR2 YFSETQ. The CDR3 is 14 amino acids. Losses at the gene ends were 2 bases for V and 4 bases for J; bases not matched to a gene: 3. CDR3 residues: CASSFDGGADTQYF. The CDR3 bases are TGCGCCAGCAGCTTTGACGGGGGGGCAGATACGCAGTATTTT.

The chain carries TRBV20-1 and TRBJ2-7; D not resolved. V lost 0 bases, J lost 2 bases, and 8 bases lay in between. The CDR3 totals 13 residues. Germline V lookup: CDR1 DFQATT, CDR2 SNEGSKA (reference sequence). The CDR3 sequence: CSARDPKTYEQYV. The DNA of the CDR3 is TGCAGTGCTAGAGATCCCAAAACCTACGAGCAGTACGTC.

The V and J genes are TRBV5-1 and TRBJ2-2; possible D gene TRBD2, 6 bases. Per germline, CDR1 SGHRS and CDR2 YFSETQ. This CDR3 has 14 amino acids. The ends were cut back, 3 bases at V and 4 bases at J, with 10 bases in the middle. The CDR3 region has the DNA TGCGCCAGCAGCTGGGACTCACCCACCGGGGAGCTGTTTTTT. It specifies CASSWDSPTGELFF.

The chain combines TRBV20-1 with TRBJ1-2; maybe TRBD1 (5 bases). Trimming took 5 bases from V and 1 from J, leaving 23 bases between them. The CDR3 is 17 residues long. Germline-derived CDR1 and CDR2 are DFQATT and SNEGSKA (reference sequence). The DNA for the CDR3 is TGCAGTGCTGGCCCACCACCTGGCAGGGACTTTAACTATGGCTACACCTTC. Its protein product is CSAGPPPGRDFNYGYTF.

This chain joins TRBV6-2 or TRBV6-3 and TRBJ1-6, with 8 positions matching TRBD1. V gave up 4 bases and J gave up 8 bases; unmatched junction bases: 7. The CDR3 contains 15 residues. Germline lookup yields CDR1 MNHEY and CDR2 SVGEGT. The CDR3 spells CASSFRQGTDSPLHF. The CDR3 DNA is TGTGCCAGCAGTTTTCGACAGGGGACGGATTCACCCCTCCACTTT.

The chain carries TRBV29-1 and TRBJ2-7, with 12 nucleotides matching TRBD1. After removal of 1 base from V and 7 bases from J, the junction contained 5 bases not matched to a gene. Germline CDR1 SQVTM, CDR2 ANQGSEA. This CDR3 is 14 amino acids long. The CDR3 reads CSVEVGQGAGEQYF. The CDR3 DNA reads as TGCAGCGTTGAAGTGGGACAGGGGGCTGGGGAGCAGTACTTC.